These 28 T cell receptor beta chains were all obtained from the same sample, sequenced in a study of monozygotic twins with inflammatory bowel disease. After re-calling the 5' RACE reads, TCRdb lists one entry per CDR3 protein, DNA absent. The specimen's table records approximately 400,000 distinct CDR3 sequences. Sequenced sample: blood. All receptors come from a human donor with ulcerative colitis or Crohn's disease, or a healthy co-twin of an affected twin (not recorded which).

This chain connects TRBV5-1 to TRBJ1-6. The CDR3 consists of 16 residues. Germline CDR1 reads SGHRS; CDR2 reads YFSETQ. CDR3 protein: CASSLAPQGGNSPLHF.

This CDR3 is CASSPRTGVGTDTQYF. The chain combines TRBV7-9 with TRBJ2-3; as DNA is missing, the TRBD1 call by TCRdb cannot be tested. The CDR3 totals 16 residues. Germline V gene data show CDR1 as SEHNR and CDR2 as FQNEAQ (reference sequence).

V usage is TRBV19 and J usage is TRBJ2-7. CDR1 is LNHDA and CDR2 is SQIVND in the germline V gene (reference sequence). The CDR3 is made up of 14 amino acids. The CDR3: CASSIGQGSYEQYF.

CDR3 region: CASSFPVRDIQYF. V gene TRBV28 combines with J gene TRBJ2-4; the D call of TRBD2 rests on TCRdb alone, since no DNA is present to check it. Germline values: CDR1 MDHEN, CDR2 SYDVKM. CDR3 length equals 13 residues.

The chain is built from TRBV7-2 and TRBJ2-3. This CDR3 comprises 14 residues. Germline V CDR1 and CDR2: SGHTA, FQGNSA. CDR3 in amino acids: CASSLTASTDTQYF.

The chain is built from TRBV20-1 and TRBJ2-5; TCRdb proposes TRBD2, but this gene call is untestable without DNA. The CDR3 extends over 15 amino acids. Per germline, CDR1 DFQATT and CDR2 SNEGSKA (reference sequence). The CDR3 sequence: CSARDRRTSGETQYF.

The CDR3 reads CASSLGEREQYF. The chain joins TRBV12-3 or TRBV12-4 to TRBJ2-7. The CDR3 has 12 amino acids.

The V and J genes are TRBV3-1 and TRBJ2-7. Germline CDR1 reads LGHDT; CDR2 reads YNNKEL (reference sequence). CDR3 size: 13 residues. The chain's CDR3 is CASSRGSGYEQYF.

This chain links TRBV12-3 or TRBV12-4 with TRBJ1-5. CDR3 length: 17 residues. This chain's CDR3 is CASRSDPSVNSNQPQHF.

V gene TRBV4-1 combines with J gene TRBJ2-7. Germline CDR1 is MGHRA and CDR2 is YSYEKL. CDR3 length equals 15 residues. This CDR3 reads CASSQSDRSSYEQYF.

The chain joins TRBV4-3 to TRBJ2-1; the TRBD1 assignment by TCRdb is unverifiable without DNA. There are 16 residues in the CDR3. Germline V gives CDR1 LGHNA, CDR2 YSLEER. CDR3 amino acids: CASSQGTGAFYNEQFF.

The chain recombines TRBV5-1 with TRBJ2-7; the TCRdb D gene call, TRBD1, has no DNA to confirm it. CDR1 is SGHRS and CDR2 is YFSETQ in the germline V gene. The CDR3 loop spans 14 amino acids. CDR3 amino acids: CASSPPTGVYEQYF.

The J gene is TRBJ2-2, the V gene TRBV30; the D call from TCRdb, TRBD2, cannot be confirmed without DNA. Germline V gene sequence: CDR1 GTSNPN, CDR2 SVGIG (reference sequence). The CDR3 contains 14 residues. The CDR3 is CAWRSLAGTGELFF.

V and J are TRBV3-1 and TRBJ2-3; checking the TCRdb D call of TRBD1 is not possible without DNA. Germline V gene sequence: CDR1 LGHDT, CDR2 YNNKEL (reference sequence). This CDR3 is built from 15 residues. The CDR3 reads CASSHLASRTDTQYF.

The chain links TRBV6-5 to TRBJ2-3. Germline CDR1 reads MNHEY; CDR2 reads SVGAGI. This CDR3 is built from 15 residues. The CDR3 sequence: CASSYSAGFTDTQYF.

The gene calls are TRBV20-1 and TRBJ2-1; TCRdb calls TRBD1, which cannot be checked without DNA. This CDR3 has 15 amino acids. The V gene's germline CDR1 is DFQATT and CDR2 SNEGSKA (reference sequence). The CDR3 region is CSARWGQGSYNEQFF.

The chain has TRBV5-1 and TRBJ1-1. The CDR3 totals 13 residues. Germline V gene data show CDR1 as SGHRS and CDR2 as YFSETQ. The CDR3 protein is CASSLEGETEAFF.

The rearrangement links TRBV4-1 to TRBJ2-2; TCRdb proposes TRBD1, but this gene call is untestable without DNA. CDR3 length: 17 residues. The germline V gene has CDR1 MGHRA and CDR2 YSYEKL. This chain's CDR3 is CASSQSRVSVRTGELFF.

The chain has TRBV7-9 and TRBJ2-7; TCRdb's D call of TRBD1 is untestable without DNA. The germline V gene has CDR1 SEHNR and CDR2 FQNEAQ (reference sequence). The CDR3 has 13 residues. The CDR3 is CASSLTQGREQYF.

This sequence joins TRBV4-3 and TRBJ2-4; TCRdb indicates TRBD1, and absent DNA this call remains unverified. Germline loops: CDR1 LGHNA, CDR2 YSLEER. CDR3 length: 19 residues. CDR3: CASSLPGRSFPLAKNIQYF.

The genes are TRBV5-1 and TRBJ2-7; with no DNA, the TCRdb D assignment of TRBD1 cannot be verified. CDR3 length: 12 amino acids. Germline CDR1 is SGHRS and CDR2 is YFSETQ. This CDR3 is CASSEQGNEQYF.

Here the CDR3 reads CASSLGSYSDEQFF. The chain couples TRBV7-9 to TRBJ2-1. This CDR3 is 14 amino acids long. Germline CDR1 reads SEHNR; CDR2 reads FQNEAQ (reference sequence).

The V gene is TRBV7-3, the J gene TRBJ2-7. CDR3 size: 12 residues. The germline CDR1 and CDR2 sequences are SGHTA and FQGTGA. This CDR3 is CASSPSGYEQYF.

CDR3 residues: CASSLARTGGNTGELFF. The genes are TRBV7-2 and TRBJ2-2; TCRdb indicates TRBD1, and absent DNA this call remains unverified. The CDR3 covers 17 residues. The germline V gene encodes CDR1 SGHTA and CDR2 FQGNSA.

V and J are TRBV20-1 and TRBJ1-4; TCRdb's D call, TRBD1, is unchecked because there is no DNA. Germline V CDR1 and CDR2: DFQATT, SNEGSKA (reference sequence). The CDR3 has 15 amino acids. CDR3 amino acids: CSARDLAGWDEKLFF.

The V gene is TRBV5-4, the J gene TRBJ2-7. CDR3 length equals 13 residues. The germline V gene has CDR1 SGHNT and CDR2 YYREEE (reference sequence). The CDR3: CASSFLPAYEQYF.

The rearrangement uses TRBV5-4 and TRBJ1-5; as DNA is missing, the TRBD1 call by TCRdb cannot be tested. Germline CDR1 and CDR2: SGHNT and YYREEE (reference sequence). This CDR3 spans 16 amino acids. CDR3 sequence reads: CASSLGGGRTGQPQHF.

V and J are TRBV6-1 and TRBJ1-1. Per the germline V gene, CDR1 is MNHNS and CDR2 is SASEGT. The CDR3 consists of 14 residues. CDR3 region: CASSEAKRNTEAFF.